This TCR beta chain was captured in a study of T-cell reconstitution after alpha-beta-depleted transplantation in children. The length of the CDR3 is 16 residues. Trimming stripped 2 bases from V and 2 bases from J, with 13 bases between. Germline values: CDR1 SEHNR, CDR2 FQNEAQ (reference sequence). For TCRbeta, the library was prepared with unique molecular identifiers. TCRdb re-analysed the PCR reads in MiXCR, keeping a single row per CDR3 protein. This table holds under 350,000 distinct CDR3 sequences, 9.9% found once. This sequence joins TRBV7-9 and TRBJ1-5; D is perhaps TRBD1 (6 bases). This receptor was taken from a human donor who donated a stem cell graft to a child with SCID. The material was PBMCs from the stem cell graft donor, obtained from the stem cell graft. This CDR3 reads CASSLSGDWGNQPQHF. The CDR3 coding sequence is TGTGCCAGCAGCTTATCAGGGGATTGGGGCAATCAGCCCCAGCATTTT.